This TCR beta chain was captured in a study of blood T cell repertoires in COVID-19. Study context: Donors in the United States, Italy and Spain gave samples during acute or convalescent COVID-19. The analysed material was cDNA or gDNA that came from T cells, B-cell-depleted T cells, or PBMCs.

Under the authors' procedure: Nucleated cell number was recorded as an estimate derived from reference gene primer amplification. Sequencing was performed with immunoSEQ multiplex PCR; in TCRdb, only in-frame clones are kept and a portion is missing. V, J and clone size reflect that table, while D and trimming were determined from the DNA. Among approximately 50,000 clones, 79% were seen once, and the ten largest hold 20% to 30%. Germline V gives CDR1 SGHRS, CDR2 YFSETQ. The CDR3 is 15 amino acids. Trimming left V 0 bases short and J 0 bases short, with 7 bases between. The sequenced sample consisted of peripheral blood. This TCR derives from a man aged 70-80 years with acute or convalescent COVID-19. The chain employs TRBV5-1 and TRBJ2-1; possible D gene TRBD1, 6 bases. CDR3 amino acids: CASSLVQGSYNEQFF. CDR3 sequence (DNA): TGCGCCAGCAGCTTGGTACAGGGCTCCTACAATGAGCAGTTCTTC.